The 7 T cell receptor beta chains below all came from one sample that was sequenced in a study of T cells in Graves' hyperthyroidism and ophthalmopathy. Regions amplified from RNA transcripts were the TCR beta CDR3 regions. First-round RT-PCR targeting the TCR CDR3 was performed with the HTBI primer set. TCRdb reprocessed the multiplex PCR reads with MiXCR, giving one entry per CDR3 protein. The sample shows some 580,000 distinct CDR3 sequences, approximately 16% of them seen only once. The sequencing sample was made of blood. The receptors come from a woman in her 40s with Graves' ophthalmopathy.

In its sample, this clonotype was seen many times. The chain combines TRBV3-1 with TRBJ1-1; TRBD1 might be the D (5 bases). This CDR3 has 15 amino acids. Trimming cost V 5 bases and J 2 bases, with 15 bases left between them. CDR1 and CDR2 from the germline V gene are LGHDT and YNNKEL (reference sequence). CDR3 nucleotides: TGTGCCAGCAGCTCCAACCGGGACGGCAACACTGAAGCTTTCTTT. Encoded protein: CASSSNRDGNTEAFF.

This clonotype was recorded at least ten times. This rearrangement joins TRBV12-3 or TRBV12-4 to TRBJ2-5, with 8 bases identical to TRBD1. This CDR3 contains 16 residues. With 7 bases clipped from V and 1 base from J, the junction kept 11 bases outside the gene matches. CDR3 residues: CASNRYGRGLQETQYF. The CDR3 DNA reads as TGTGCCAGCAATCGGTACGGCAGGGGGCTCCAAGAGACCCAGTACTTC.

This clonotype was observed a few times. This chain connects TRBV6-1 to TRBJ2-1, with 11 positions matching TRBD2. Germline CDR1 and CDR2: MNHNS and SASEGT. V trimming: 3 bases; J trimming: 3 bases; junction bases outside the gene matches: 7. The CDR3 has 17 residues. The CDR3 bases are TGTGCCAGCAGTGACCCCCAGGGACTAGCGGTCTACAATGAGCAGTTCTTC. Its translation is CASSDPQGLAVYNEQFF.

This clonotype was counted many times. The chain has TRBV20-1 and TRBJ2-1; 10 nucleotides align to TRBD2. Trimming removed 6 bases from V and 7 bases from J; junction bases left unmatched: 15. In germline, CDR1 is DFQATT, CDR2 SNEGSKA (reference sequence). This CDR3 contains 16 residues. CDR3 region: CSADLSLAGASNEQFF. The CDR3 DNA reads as TGCAGTGCGGATTTGAGCCTAGCGGGAGCTAGTAATGAGCAGTTCTTC.

This chain uses TRBV19 with TRBJ1-6; no clear D. V gave up 7 bases and J gave up 0 bases, with 10 bases separating them. There are 15 residues in the CDR3. Germline lookup yields CDR1 LNHDA and CDR2 SQIVND (reference sequence). CDR3 in amino acids: CASKLRDSYNSPLHF. The CDR3 DNA is TGTGCCAGTAAACTCAGAGACTCCTATAATTCACCCCTCCACTTT.

This clonotype has only a few counts. With a much larger clone just one base away, this may be a read error. The chain couples TRBV7-2 to TRBJ2-1; 10 bases map to TRBD2. Germline values: CDR1 SGHTA, CDR2 FQGNSA. The CDR3 extends over 15 amino acids. The CDR3 bases are TGTGCCCGCAGGTTACCGGGACTAGCGAACAATGAGCAGTTCTTC. Encoded protein: CARRLPGLANNEQFF.

The table lists this clonotype with a few counts. The V gene is TRBV30, the J gene TRBJ1-1, with a weak D call TRBD1 (5 bases). Germline values: CDR1 GTSNPN, CDR2 SVGIG (reference sequence). The CDR3 length is 15 residues. Trimming shortened V by 2 bases and J by 11 bases, and 24 bases separated the two germline ends. CDR3: CAWSSIGRQGGEAFF. As DNA, the CDR3 is TGTGCCTGGAGTTCAATCGGACGGCAGGGTGGCGAGGCTTTCTTT.